This T cell receptor beta chain was retrieved from a study of cytomegalovirus exposure and HLA in healthy donors. The V gene lost 1 base and the J gene lost 6 bases, with 18 bases spanning the gap. This CDR3 region has 16 residues. Germline CDR1 reads SEHNR; CDR2 reads FQNEAQ (reference sequence). 60 Vbeta and 13 Jbeta primers were used in PCR. This table comes from immunoSEQ multiplex PCR, and its TCRdb copy is limited to in-frame clones, with some not included. This repertoire includes under 90,000 clones. The chain couples TRBV7-9 to TRBJ1-1; D unclear. Sequenced sample: PBMCs. This clonotype was sampled from a man in his fifties or sixties in good health and CMV-seropositive. The DNA of the CDR3 is TGTGCCAGCAGCTTAGGTGGCGGGAGCCGGAGGGCTGAAGCTTTCTTT. Translation: CASSLGGGSRRAEAFF.